Following are 25 T cell receptor beta chains from one sample sequenced in a study of T-cell reconstitution after alpha-beta-depleted transplantation in children. A TCRbeta library incorporating unique molecular identifiers was prepared. TCRdb re-derived calls from the PCR reads in MiXCR, one entry per CDR3 protein. The sample yields roughly 300,000 distinct CDR3 sequences, around 10% seen once. Sequenced here: peripheral blood, sampled 180 days after TCRalphabeta/CD19-depleted stem cell transplant. These receptors originate from a male patient under 10 years old who had a stem cell transplant for chronic granulomatous disease, so the T cells may come from the graft donor.

This clonotype occurred a few times. The chain couples TRBV19 to TRBJ1-1; D not resolved. Germline CDR1 reads LNHDA; CDR2 reads SQIVND (reference sequence). The CDR3 has 15 residues. V lost 3 bases to trimming and J lost 1 base, with 12 bases between them. CDR3: CASSIVGTKNTEAFF. Here the CDR3 DNA reads TGTGCCAGTAGTATTGTGGGAACAAAGAACACTGAAGCTTTCTTT.

This clonotype has a count of ten or more. The V gene is TRBV20-1, the J gene TRBJ2-5; 8 bases line up with TRBD1. V shed 0 bases and J 5 bases; nucleotides not matched to a gene: 8. This CDR3 spans 15 amino acids. The germline gives CDR1 DFQATT, CDR2 SNEGSKA (reference sequence). The DNA of the CDR3 is TGCAGTGCTAGAGAAGGACAGGGTGGGATGGAGACCCAGTACTTC. Protein product: CSAREGQGGMETQYF.

This clonotype has at least ten counts. The chain employs TRBV7-6 and TRBJ2-3, with D possibly TRBD2 on 6 matching bases. The ends were cut back, 1 base at V and 0 bases at J, with 14 bases in the middle. Germline assignment: CDR1 SGHVS and CDR2 FNYEAQ. The CDR3 extends over 17 amino acids. CDR3 in amino acids: CASSLVSGAISTDTQYF. CDR3 bases: TGTGCCAGCAGCTTAGTTAGCGGTGCTATAAGCACAGATACGCAGTATTTT. Variable domain in full (rest from reference TRBV7-6 and TRBJ2-3): GAGVSQSPRYKVTKRGQDVALRCDPISGHVSLYWYRQALGQGPEFLTYFNYEAQQDKSGLPNDRFSAERPEGSISTLTIQRTEQRDSAMYRCASSLVSGAISTDTQYFGPGTRLTVL.

This clonotype was counted many times. The V call is TRBV2, the J call TRBJ1-5; possible D gene TRBD1, 6 bases. The CDR3 runs to 13 residues. Per the germline V gene, CDR1 is SNHLY and CDR2 is FYNNEI. Trimming took 7 bases from V and 2 from J, leaving 9 bases between them. The CDR3: CASKGGGNQPQHF. CDR3 sequence (DNA): TGTGCCAGCAAGGGGGGGGGCAATCAGCCCCAGCATTTT.

The sample holds many counts of this clonotype. The V and J genes are TRBV20-1 and TRBJ2-3; 15 bases match TRBD2. The length of the CDR3 is 15 residues. V shed 8 bases and J 4 bases; nucleotides not matched to a gene: 7. Looked up from germline, CDR1 is DFQATT and CDR2 is SNEGSKA (reference sequence). CDR3 in DNA: TGCAGTCCGACGGGACTAGCGGGAGGCTCAGATACGCAGTATTTT. This codes for CSPTGLAGGSDTQYF.

This clonotype was picked up many times. The gene calls are TRBV5-1 and TRBJ1-6; D is ambiguous. Trimming cost V 4 bases and J 0 bases, with 11 bases left between them. CDR3 length equals 16 residues. CDR1 and CDR2 (germline): SGHRS, YFSETQ. The CDR3 loop is CASSPGGNSYNSPLHF. In DNA, the CDR3 is TGCGCCAGCAGCCCTGGCGGGAACTCCTATAATTCACCCCTCCACTTT. Together with reference TRBV5-1 and TRBJ1-6, the CDR3 gives the full variable domain: KAGVTQTPRYLIKTRGQQVTLSCSPISGHRSVSWYQQTPGQGLQFLFEYFSETQRNKGNFPGRFSGRQFSNSRSEMNVSTLELGDSALYLCASSPGGNSYNSPLHFGNGTRLTVT.

This clonotype was recorded at least ten times. J is TRBJ2-3 and V is TRBV20-1; TRBD2 might be the D (6 bases). CDR1 is DFQATT and CDR2 is SNEGSKA in the germline V gene (reference sequence). Trimming took 0 bases from V and 2 from J, leaving 9 bases between them. The CDR3 runs to 14 residues. The CDR3 bases are TGCAGTGCTAGAGATCTAGCGAACACAGATACGCAGTATTTT. Translation gives CSARDLANTDTQYF.

In this sample, this clonotype turned up many times. The V gene is TRBV7-6, the J gene TRBJ2-7; the D gene is possibly TRBD1 (5 bases). In germline, CDR1 is SGHVS, CDR2 FNYEAQ. V lost 4 bases and J lost 6, with 19 bases in between. The CDR3 runs 15 residues. The DNA for the CDR3 is TGTGCCAGCAGCTCGCAGGGAAAGGTTCCGGGCGAGCAGTACTTC. Residues: CASSSQGKVPGEQYF.

This clonotype was seen repeatedly, ten times or more. The V gene is TRBV5-1, the J gene TRBJ2-1; 8 bases are a match to TRBD2. CDR3 size: 11 residues. The V segment lost 6 bases and the J segment 16 bases; nucleotides outside the gene matches: 9. From germline, CDR1 is SGHRS and CDR2 YFSETQ. CDR3 region: CASTRAGVLFF. In nucleotides, the CDR3 is TGCGCCAGCACCCGAGCGGGAGTTCTTTTCTTC.

At least ten counts were recorded for this clonotype. The chain carries TRBV4-3 and TRBJ2-5; D uncertain. V lost 9 bases, J lost 0 bases, and 14 bases lay in between. Germline V gene sequence: CDR1 LGHNA, CDR2 YSLEER. This CDR3 has 14 amino acids. For the CDR3, the DNA is TGCGCCAGTTCCCCGAGAGTGTACCAAGAGACCCAGTACTTC. Its translation: CASSPRVYQETQYF.

This clonotype was counted at least ten times. The chain has TRBV15 and TRBJ2-2, with TRBD1 matching over 9 bases. The length of the CDR3 is 16 residues. Germline CDR1 is LNHNV and CDR2 is YYDKDF (reference sequence). V was pared by 4 bases and J by 5 bases, with 8 bases of the junction left unmatched. Written as DNA, the CDR3 is TGTGCCACCAGCATCCTGGGACAGGGAGTGACCGGGGAGCTGTTTTTT. This codes for CATSILGQGVTGELFF. Full variable domain (remainder filled in from reference TRBV15 and TRBJ2-2): DAMVIQNPRYQVTQFGKPVTLSCSQTLNHNVMYWYQQKSSQAPKLLFHYYDKDFNNEADTPDNFQSRRPNTSFCFLDIRSPGLGDTAMYLCATSILGQGVTGELFFGEGSRLTVL.

The table lists this clonotype with many counts. The V gene is TRBV5-1, the J gene TRBJ1-2; 8 bases agree with TRBD1. Losses at the gene ends were 0 bases for V and 4 bases for J; bases not matched to a gene: 2. Germline lookup yields CDR1 SGHRS and CDR2 YFSETQ. This CDR3 has 14 residues. In nucleotides, the CDR3 is TGCGCCAGCAGCTTGGGAACAGGGGGCTATGGCTACACCTTC. Its translation is CASSLGTGGYGYTF.

This clonotype has a count of ten or more. This chain uses TRBV25-1 with TRBJ2-6; TRBD2 might be the D (6 bases). This CDR3 comprises 14 residues. Germline V gene sequence: CDR1 MGHDK, CDR2 SYGVNS. V was pared by 2 bases and J by 4 bases, with 6 bases between. In nucleotides, the CDR3 is TGTGCCAGCAGTGAAGCGGGGGGGGCCAACGTCCTGACTTTC. This gives the protein CASSEAGGANVLTF.

This clonotype was seen a handful of times. V usage is TRBV7-6 and J usage is TRBJ2-5; D may be TRBD2 (5 bases). The germline CDR1 and CDR2 sequences are SGHVS and FNYEAQ. V dropped 1 base and J dropped 5 bases, with 11 bases sitting between them. The CDR3 length is 14 residues. In DNA form, the CDR3 reads TGTGCCAGCAGCTTAGGTCGCGGGTGGGAGACCCAGTACTTC. It encodes CASSLGRGWETQYF.

This clonotype was found many times. The chain couples TRBV7-2 to TRBJ1-1; TRBD1 aligns across 8 bases. Germline V gene data show CDR1 as SGHTA and CDR2 as FQGNSA. With V trimmed by 5 bases and J by 3 bases, 14 bases remained unmatched. CDR3 size: 17 residues. The CDR3 reads CASSKPLKMDRDTEAFF. CDR3 sequence (DNA): TGTGCCAGCAGCAAACCCCTAAAAATGGACAGGGACACTGAAGCTTTCTTT.

The chain is built from TRBV20-1 and TRBJ2-4, with D possibly TRBD2 on 6 matching bases. CDR3 length: 12 residues. The germline V gene has CDR1 DFQATT and CDR2 SNEGSKA (reference sequence). The V end was cut by 2 bases, the J end by 9 bases, with 11 bases between. The CDR3 bases are TGCAGTGCTAGACTCCCGCGGGGCATTCAGTACTTC. As protein: CSARLPRGIQYF.

The chain couples TRBV29-1 to TRBJ2-5; D remains ambiguous. Trimming removed 5 bases from V and 2 bases from J, with 12 bases in between. The length of the CDR3 is 13 residues. Germline V gene lookup returns CDR1 SQVTM and CDR2 ANQGSEA. The CDR3 reads CSVRWGSQETQYF. CDR3 in DNA: TGCAGCGTTAGGTGGGGAAGTCAAGAGACCCAGTACTTC.

In regard to this clonotype: This may be a read error, as it is one base from a much larger clone. V gene TRBV11-2 combines with J gene TRBJ2-2; TRBD2 aligns across 8 bases. Per germline, CDR1 SGHAT and CDR2 FQNNGV. The CDR3 length is 16 residues. This CDR3 is CASSLPGRASFGELLF. The CDR3 DNA reads as TGTGCCAGCAGCTTACCCGGGAGGGCCTCCTTCGGGGAGCTGCTTTTT.

This clonotype was found many times. DNA for the CDR3: TGCGCCAGCAGCTTGACTAGCGGGTTGAACACCGGGGAGCTGTTTTTT. Its translation: CASSLTSGLNTGELFF. The J gene is TRBJ2-2, the V gene TRBV5-1; 9 nucleotides line up with TRBD2. Looked up from germline, CDR1 is SGHRS and CDR2 is YFSETQ. This CDR3 spans 16 amino acids. The V segment lost 1 base and the J segment 1 base; nucleotides outside the gene matches: 2.

This clonotype appeared many times. The J gene is TRBJ2-1, the V gene TRBV20-1; maybe TRBD1 (6 bases). Germline lookup yields CDR1 DFQATT and CDR2 SNEGSKA (reference sequence). Trimming removed 2 bases from V and 8 bases from J, with 10 bases in between. The length of the CDR3 is 12 residues. The CDR3 region has the DNA TGCAGTGCTAGAAGAGGGGGAGATGAGCAGTTCTTC. This sequence encodes CSARRGGDEQFF.

This clonotype has at least ten counts. The CDR3: CASSRQGRWGYTF. CDR3 nucleotides: TGTGCCAGCAGTCGACAGGGGAGGTGGGGCTACACCTTC. The J gene is TRBJ1-2, the V gene TRBV28; 8 bases match TRBD1. Unmatched junction bases numbered 7, after V lost 5 bases and J lost 8 bases. Germline CDR1 is MDHEN and CDR2 is SYDVKM. The CDR3 length is 13 residues.

This clonotype was detected many times. This rearrangement joins TRBV5-1 to TRBJ2-2, with D perhaps TRBD1 (6 bases). CDR1 is SGHRS, CDR2 YFSETQ, per germline. Trimming took 3 bases from V and 2 from J, leaving 17 bases between them. The CDR3 is 17 amino acids. The CDR3: CASSYGNRAQNTGELFF. The CDR3 nucleotides are TGCGCCAGCAGCTACGGTAACAGGGCTCAAAACACCGGGGAGCTGTTTTTT.

The V call is TRBV28, the J call TRBJ2-1, with TRBD1 matching over 11 bases. The ends lost 6 bases at V and 6 bases at J; junction bases unmatched: 4. Germline CDR1 reads MDHEN; CDR2 reads SYDVKM. CDR3 length: 14 residues. The CDR3 bases are TGTGCCAGCAGGGGACAGGGGGGATCCAATGAGCAGTTCTTC. This encodes CASRGQGGSNEQFF.

This clonotype was observed at least ten times. The CDR3 DNA reads TGCGCCAGCAGTCAATCGTTGCGGGAGACAGGGAGACCCTACGAGCAGTACTTC. It encodes CASSQSLRETGRPYEQYF. The V call is TRBV23-1, the J call TRBJ2-7; D assignment may be TRBD1 or TRBD2 (7 bases each). TRBV23-1 is annotated as an ORF whose role is uncertain. CDR3 length equals 18 residues. V was cut by 0 bases and J by 2 bases, with 20 bases left in between.

This clonotype has a count of ten or more. The chain joins TRBV4-1 to TRBJ2-1; no clear D. The CDR3 sequence is 11 residues long. Germline V gives CDR1 MGHRA, CDR2 YSYEKL. V shed 4 bases and J shed 12 bases, with 10 bases lying between them. CDR3 nucleotides: TGCGCCAGCAGCCCGCTTGAGGTGCAGTTCTTC. Residues: CASSPLEVQFF.